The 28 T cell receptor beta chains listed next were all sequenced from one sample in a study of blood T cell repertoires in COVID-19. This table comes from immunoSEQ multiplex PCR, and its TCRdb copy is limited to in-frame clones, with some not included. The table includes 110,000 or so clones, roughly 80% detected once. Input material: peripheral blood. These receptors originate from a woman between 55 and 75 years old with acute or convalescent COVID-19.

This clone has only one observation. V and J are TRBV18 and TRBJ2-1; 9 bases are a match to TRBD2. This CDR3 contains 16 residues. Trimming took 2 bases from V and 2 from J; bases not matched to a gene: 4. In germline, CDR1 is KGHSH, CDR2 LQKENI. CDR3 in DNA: TGTGCCAGCTCACCAGGGGCGGGGGGGCCCTACAATGAGCAGTTCTTC. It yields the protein CASSPGAGGPYNEQFF.

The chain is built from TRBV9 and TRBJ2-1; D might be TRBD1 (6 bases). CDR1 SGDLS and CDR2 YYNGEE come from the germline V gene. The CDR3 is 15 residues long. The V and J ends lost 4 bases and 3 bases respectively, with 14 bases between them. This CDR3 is CASSSAGDYYNEQFF. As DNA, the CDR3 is TGTGCCAGCAGCTCCGCAGGGGATTACTACAATGAGCAGTTCTTC.

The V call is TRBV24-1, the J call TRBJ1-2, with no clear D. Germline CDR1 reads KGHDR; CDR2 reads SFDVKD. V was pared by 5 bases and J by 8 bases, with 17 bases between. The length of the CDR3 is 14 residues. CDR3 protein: CATSALSPTYGYTF. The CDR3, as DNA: TGTGCCACCAGTGCCCTGTCCCCAACTTACGGCTACACCTTC.

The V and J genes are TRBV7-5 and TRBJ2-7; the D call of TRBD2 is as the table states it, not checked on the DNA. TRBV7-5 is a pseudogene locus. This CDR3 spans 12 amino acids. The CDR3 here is CARSLAVHEQYF. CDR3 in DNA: TGTGCCAGAAGCTTAGCGGTACACGAGCAGTACTTC.

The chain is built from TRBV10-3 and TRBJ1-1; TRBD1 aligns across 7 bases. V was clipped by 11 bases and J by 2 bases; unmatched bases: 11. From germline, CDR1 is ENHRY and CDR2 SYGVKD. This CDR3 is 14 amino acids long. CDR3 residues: CAADGGGPNTEAFF. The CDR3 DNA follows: TGTGCCGCCGACGGAGGGGGCCCAAACACTGAAGCTTTCTTT.

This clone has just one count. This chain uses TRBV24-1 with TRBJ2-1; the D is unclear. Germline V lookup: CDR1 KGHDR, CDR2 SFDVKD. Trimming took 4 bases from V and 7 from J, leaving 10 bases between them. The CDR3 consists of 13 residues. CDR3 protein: CATSDPTMNEQFF. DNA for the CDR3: TGTGCCACCAGTGACCCGACAATGAATGAGCAGTTCTTC.

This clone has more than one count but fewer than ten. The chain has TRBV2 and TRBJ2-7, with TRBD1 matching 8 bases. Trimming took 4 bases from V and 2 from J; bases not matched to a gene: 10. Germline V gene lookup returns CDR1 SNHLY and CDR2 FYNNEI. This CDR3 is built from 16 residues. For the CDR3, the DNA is TGTGCCAGCAGTGCCGTATCCGGGACAGGACCCTACGAGCAGTACTTC. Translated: CASSAVSGTGPYEQYF.

The CDR3 spells CASSPQGTGELFF. The CDR3 region has the DNA TGTGCCAGCAGCCCTCAGGGCACCGGGGAGCTGTTTTTT. The J gene is TRBJ2-2, the V gene TRBV27; D may be TRBD1 (5 bases). Germline V gene data show CDR1 as MNHEY and CDR2 as SMNVEV (reference sequence). The CDR3 is 13 amino acids. V lost 6 bases and J lost 4, with 9 bases in between.

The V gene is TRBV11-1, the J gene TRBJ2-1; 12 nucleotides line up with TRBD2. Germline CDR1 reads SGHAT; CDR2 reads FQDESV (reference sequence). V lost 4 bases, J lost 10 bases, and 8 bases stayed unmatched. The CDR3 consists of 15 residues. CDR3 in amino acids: CASSSRTSGVGEQFF. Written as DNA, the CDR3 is TGTGCCAGCAGCTCCAGGACTAGCGGGGTCGGCGAGCAGTTCTTC. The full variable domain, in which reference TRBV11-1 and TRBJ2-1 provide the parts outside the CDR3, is EAEVAQSPRYKITEKSQAVAFWCDPISGHATLYWYRQILGQGPELLVQFQDESVVDDSQLPKDRFSAERLKGVDSTLKIQPAELGDSAMYLCASSSRTSGVGEQFFGPGTRLTVL.

The DNA for the CDR3 is TGTGCCACCTTACTAGCGCCCCAAGAGACCCAGTACTTC. Amino acids: CATLLAPQETQYF. The V and J genes are TRBV6-5 and TRBJ2-5; 7 positions agree with TRBD2. The CDR3 runs to 13 residues. The germline gives CDR1 MNHEY, CDR2 SVGAGI. Trimming at V came to 10 bases and at J to 1 base, leaving 6 bases not matched to a gene.

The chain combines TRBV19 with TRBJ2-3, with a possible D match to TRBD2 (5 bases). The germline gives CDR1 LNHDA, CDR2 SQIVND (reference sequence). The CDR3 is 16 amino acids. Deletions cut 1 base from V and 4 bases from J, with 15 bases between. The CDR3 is CASSIVRVSDSDTQYF. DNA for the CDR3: TGTGCCAGTAGTATAGTCCGGGTCTCGGACTCAGATACGCAGTATTTT.

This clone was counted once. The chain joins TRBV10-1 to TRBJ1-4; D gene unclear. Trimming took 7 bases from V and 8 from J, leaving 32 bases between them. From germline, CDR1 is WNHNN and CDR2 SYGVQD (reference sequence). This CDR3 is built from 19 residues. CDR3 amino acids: CASITLRLNLPTGEEKLFF. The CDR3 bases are TGCGCCAGCATAACCTTGCGACTAAACCTACCCACCGGAGAAGAAAAACTGTTTTTT.

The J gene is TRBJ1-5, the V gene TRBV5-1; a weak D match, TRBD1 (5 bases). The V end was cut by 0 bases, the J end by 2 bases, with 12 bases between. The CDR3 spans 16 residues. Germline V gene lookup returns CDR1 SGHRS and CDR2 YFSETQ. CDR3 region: CASSLGGLQGNQPQHF. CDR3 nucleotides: TGCGCCAGCAGCTTGGGGGGTCTACAGGGCAATCAGCCCCAGCATTTT.

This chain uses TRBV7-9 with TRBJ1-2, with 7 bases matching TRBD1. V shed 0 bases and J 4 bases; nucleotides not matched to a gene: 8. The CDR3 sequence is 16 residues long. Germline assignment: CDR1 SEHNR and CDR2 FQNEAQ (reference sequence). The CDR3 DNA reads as TGTGCCAGCAGCTTAGCCGGGACAGAGCGAGCCTATGGCTACACCTTC. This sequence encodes CASSLAGTERAYGYTF.

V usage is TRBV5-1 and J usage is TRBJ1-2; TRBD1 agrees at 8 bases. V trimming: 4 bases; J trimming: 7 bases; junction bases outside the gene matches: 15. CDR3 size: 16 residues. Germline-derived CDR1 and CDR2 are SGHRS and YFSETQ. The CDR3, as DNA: TGCGCCAGCAGCCGGGAACTGGGCGGACAGGGCGGTGGCTACACCTTC. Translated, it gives CASSRELGGQGGGYTF. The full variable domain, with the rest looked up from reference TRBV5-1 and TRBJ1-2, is KAGVTQTPRYLIKTRGQQVTLSCSPISGHRSVSWYQQTPGQGLQFLFEYFSETQRNKGNFPGRFSGRQFSNSRSEMNVSTLELGDSALYLCASSRELGGQGGGYTFGSGTRLTVV.

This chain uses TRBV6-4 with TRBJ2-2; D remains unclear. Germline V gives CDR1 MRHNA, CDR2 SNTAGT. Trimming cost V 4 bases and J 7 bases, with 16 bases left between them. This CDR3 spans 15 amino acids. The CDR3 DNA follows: TGTGCCAGCAGTGCGATAGCTACTTCGGGCGGGGAGCTGTTTTTT. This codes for CASSAIATSGGELFF.

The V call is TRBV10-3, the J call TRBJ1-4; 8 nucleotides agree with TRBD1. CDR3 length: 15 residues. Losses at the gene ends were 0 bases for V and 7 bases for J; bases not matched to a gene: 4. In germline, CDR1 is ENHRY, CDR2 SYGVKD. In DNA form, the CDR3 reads TGTGCCATCAGTGAGTCCGACAGGGGTGGTGAAAAACTGTTTTTT. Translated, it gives CAISESDRGGEKLFF.

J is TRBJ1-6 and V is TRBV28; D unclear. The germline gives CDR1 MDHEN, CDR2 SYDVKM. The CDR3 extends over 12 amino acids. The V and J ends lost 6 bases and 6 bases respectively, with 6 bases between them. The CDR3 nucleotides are TGTGCCAGCAGCTCGGGTAATTCACCCCTCCACTTT. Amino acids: CASSSGNSPLHF.

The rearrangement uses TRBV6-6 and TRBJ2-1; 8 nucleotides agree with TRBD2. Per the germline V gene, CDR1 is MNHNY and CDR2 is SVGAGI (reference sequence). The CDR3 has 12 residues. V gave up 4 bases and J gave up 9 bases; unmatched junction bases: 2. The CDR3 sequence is CASSSLAVEQFF. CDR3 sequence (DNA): TGTGCCAGCAGTTCACTAGCGGTTGAGCAGTTCTTC.

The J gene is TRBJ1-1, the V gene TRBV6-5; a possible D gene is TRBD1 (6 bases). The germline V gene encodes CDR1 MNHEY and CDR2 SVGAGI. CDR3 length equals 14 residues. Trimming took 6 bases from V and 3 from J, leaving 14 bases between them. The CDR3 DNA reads TGTGCCAGCAGGGCCGGGACACTGGACACTGAAGCTTTCTTT. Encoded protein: CASRAGTLDTEAFF.

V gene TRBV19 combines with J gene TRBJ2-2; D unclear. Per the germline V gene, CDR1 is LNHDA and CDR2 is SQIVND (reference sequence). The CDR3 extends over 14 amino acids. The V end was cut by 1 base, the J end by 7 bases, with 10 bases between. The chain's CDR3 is CASSIAPRVGELFF. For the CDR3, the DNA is TGTGCCAGTAGTATAGCCCCACGGGTCGGGGAGCTGTTTTTT.

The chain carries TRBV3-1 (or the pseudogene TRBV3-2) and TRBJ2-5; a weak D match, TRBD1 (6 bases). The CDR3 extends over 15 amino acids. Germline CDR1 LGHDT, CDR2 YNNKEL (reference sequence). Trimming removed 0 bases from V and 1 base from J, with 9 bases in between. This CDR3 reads CASSQDQGFQETQYF. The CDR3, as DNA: TGTGCCAGCAGCCAAGATCAGGGGTTCCAAGAGACCCAGTACTTC.

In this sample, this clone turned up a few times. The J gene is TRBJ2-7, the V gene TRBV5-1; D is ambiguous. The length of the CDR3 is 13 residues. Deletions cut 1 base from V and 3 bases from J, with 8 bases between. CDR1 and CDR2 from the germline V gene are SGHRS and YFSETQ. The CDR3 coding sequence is TGCGCCAGCAGCTTGTTTGGCAGCTACGAGCAGTACTTC. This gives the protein CASSLFGSYEQYF.

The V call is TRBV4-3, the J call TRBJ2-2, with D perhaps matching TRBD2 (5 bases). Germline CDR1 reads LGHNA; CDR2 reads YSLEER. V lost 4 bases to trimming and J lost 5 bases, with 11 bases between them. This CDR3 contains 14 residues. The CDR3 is CASSPSGITGELFF. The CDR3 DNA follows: TGCGCCAGCAGCCCGTCGGGGATTACCGGGGAGCTGTTTTTT.

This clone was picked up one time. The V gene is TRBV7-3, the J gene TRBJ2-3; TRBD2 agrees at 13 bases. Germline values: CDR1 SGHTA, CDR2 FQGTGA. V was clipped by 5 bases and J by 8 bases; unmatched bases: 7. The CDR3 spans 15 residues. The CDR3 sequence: CASSTTSGGAATQYF. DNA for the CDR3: TGTGCCAGCAGCACAACTAGCGGGGGGGCCGCTACGCAGTATTTT. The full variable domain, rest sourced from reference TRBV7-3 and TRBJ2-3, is GAGVSQTPSNKVTEKGKYVELRCDPISGHTALYWYRQSLGQGPEFLIYFQGTGAADDSGLPNDRFFAVRPEGSVSTLKIQRTERGDSAVYLCASSTTSGGAATQYFGPGTRLTVL.

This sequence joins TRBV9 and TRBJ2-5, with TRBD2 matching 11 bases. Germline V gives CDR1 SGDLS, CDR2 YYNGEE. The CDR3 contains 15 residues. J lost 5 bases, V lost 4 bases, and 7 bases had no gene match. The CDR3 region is CASSSGLAGVETQYF. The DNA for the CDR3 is TGTGCCAGCAGCTCCGGACTAGCGGGCGTTGAGACCCAGTACTTC. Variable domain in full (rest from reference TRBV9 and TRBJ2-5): DSGVTQTPKHLITATGQRVTLRCSPRSGDLSVYWYQQSLDQGLQFLIQYYNGEERAKGNILERFSAQQFPDLHSELNLSSLELGDSALYFCASSSGLAGVETQYFGPGTRLLVL.

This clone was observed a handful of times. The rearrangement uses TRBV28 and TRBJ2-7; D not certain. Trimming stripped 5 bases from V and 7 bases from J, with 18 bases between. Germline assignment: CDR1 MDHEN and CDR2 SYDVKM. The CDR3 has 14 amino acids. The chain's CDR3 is CASSPVSIDGEQYF. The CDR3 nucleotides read TGTGCCAGCAGTCCCGTATCTATCGACGGGGAGCAGTACTTC.

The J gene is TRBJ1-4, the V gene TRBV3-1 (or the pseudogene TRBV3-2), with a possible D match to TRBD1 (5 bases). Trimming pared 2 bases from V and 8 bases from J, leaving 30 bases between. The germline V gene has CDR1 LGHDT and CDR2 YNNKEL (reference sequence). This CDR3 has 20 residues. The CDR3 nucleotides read TGTGCCAGCAGCCAACTAAGCCCATCGGACTTCTGGGCGGGACGGGAAAAACTGTTTTTT. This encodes CASSQLSPSDFWAGREKLFF.